The clone carrying this T cell receptor (beta chain) has a single count. Its specificity is unknown. The authors ran a second PCR of roughly 7 to 11 cycles using a sample-barcoded 5' primer and a J-beta primer mix. MiXCR was run by TCRdb on the 5' RACE reads, yielding one entry per CDR3 protein. The sample includes some 1.1 million distinct CDR3 sequences, 30% to 40% seen only once; the top ten take around 14%. The data are from a study of blood T cells in healthy people across ages. Study results and caveats: With age, beta diversity per million T cells declined roughly linearly, significantly by 40.

The clonotype originates from a young man in good health. Specimen: blood.

The CDR3 loop is CASSSRAMLGGRNPGELFF. CDR3 in DNA: TGTGCCAGCAGCTCCCGGGCTATGTTGGGGGGGCGCAACCCCGGGGAGCTGTTTTTT. V and J are TRBV7-2 and TRBJ2-2; D may be TRBD2 (7 bases). V was trimmed by 4 bases and J by 6 bases, leaving 27 bases between them. The CDR3 contains 19 residues. Germline loops: CDR1 SGHTA, CDR2 FQGNSA.